The 5 T cell receptor beta chains reported below all come from one sample, sequenced in a study of shared clonotypes between healthy human individuals. Libraries were prepared by immunoSEQ multiplex PCR; TCRdb keeps only in-frame clonotypes and omits some of them. The sample comprises about 2 million clones, about 95% of which are singletons, and 0.9% to 1.4% rests with the top ten. Selected positively for CCR7 and CD45RO-negative, naive CD8 cells excluded terminally differentiated effector memory CD45RA+ cells. The sequencing sample was made of naive CD8+ T cells sorted from blood. All receptors come from a man between 18 and 29 years old in good health.

The rearrangement links TRBV4-2 to TRBJ2-1, with 12 nucleotides matching TRBD2. J gave up 1 base and V 4 bases, and 11 bases lay outside the gene matches. The length of the CDR3 is 19 residues. Germline-derived CDR1 and CDR2 are LGHNA and YNFKEQ. CDR3 DNA sequence: TGTGCCAGCAGCCCCGTCGGTTCTAGCGGGGGGGATTCCTACAATGAGCAGTTCTTC. The encoded protein is CASSPVGSSGGDSYNEQFF.

This rearrangement joins TRBV5-4 to TRBJ2-7; D gene ambiguous. The germline V gene encodes CDR1 SGHNT and CDR2 YYREEE (reference sequence). This CDR3 has 14 residues. Trimming took off 4 bases at V and 3 bases at J, with 14 bases between the two ends. CDR3 sequence reads: CASSGWVGDYEQYF. CDR3 bases: TGTGCCAGCAGCGGCTGGGTGGGCGACTACGAGCAGTACTTC.

The rearrangement uses TRBV28 and TRBJ2-7; D may match TRBD1 or TRBD2 (5 bases each). Germline CDR1 and CDR2: MDHEN and SYDVKM. CDR3 length equals 16 residues. Trimming shortened V by 3 bases and J by 1 base, and 16 bases separated the two germline ends. CDR3 region: CASSFPSEDTSYEQYF. The DNA of the CDR3 is TGTGCCAGCAGTTTCCCTTCGGAGGACACATCCTACGAGCAGTACTTC.

J is TRBJ1-6 and V is TRBV11-2, with TRBD1 matching 10 bases. Germline-derived CDR1 and CDR2 are SGHAT and FQNNGV. J was trimmed by 10 bases and V by 4 bases; bases with no gene match: 7. This CDR3 spans 15 amino acids. CDR3 sequence: CASSSRTGGSSPLHF. The CDR3 DNA sequence: TGTGCCAGCAGCTCCAGGACAGGGGGGAGCTCACCCCTCCACTTT.

Regarding this clone: The same CDR3 also results from other DNA sequences found in this sample. The gene calls are TRBV30 and TRBJ2-5, with D possibly TRBD1 on 5 matching bases. The tail of the sequence fits TRBJ2-7 better, so the J call may be wrong. CDR1 and CDR2 from the germline V gene are GTSNPN and SVGIG (reference sequence). The CDR3 is 14 residues long. CDR3 in DNA: TGTGCCTGGAGTGTGGGGCAGGGCTCCTACGAGCAGTACTTC. This encodes CAWSVGQGSYEQYF.